The 30 T cell receptor beta chains listed next were all sequenced from one sample in a study of blood T cell repertoires in COVID-19 (dated by TCRdb to 2018 to 2021). Receptor libraries were prepared by the immunoSEQ multiplex PCR assay. Sourced from immuneACCESS, this table was stored by TCRdb with only in-frame sequences that have V and J called. A share of the clones is absent; for the studies checked, an unresolved V gene accounts for under half, and the remainder has no known explanation. The sample yields hundreds of thousands of clones; approximately 83% were counted once. The ten top clones hold roughly 10% of the sample. Sequencing used peripheral blood. Receptors were obtained from a woman aged 45-60 years who had recovered from COVID-19.

The rearrangement joins TRBV9 to TRBJ2-1, with D possibly TRBD1 on 6 matching bases. The V end was cut by 3 bases, the J end by 8 bases, with 18 bases between. This CDR3 has 15 amino acids. Germline values: CDR1 SGDLS, CDR2 YYNGEE. The CDR3 spells CASSEGGRMHDEQFF. CDR3 coding DNA: TGTGCCAGCAGCGAAGGGGGACGAATGCACGATGAGCAGTTCTTC. The variable domain in full, completed from reference TRBV9 and TRBJ2-1, reads DSGVTQTPKHLITATGQRVTLRCSPRSGDLSVYWYQQSLDQGLQFLIQYYNGEERAKGNILERFSAQQFPDLHSELNLSSLELGDSALYFCASSEGGRMHDEQFFGPGTRLTVL.

This clone was seen a handful of times. The J gene is TRBJ1-3, the V gene TRBV4-2; D unclear. The germline gives CDR1 LGHNA, CDR2 YNFKEQ. V shed 4 bases and J shed 0 bases, with 10 bases lying between them. The CDR3 covers 15 residues. In nucleotides, the CDR3 is TGTGCCAGCAGCCCCGAGGATTACTCTGGAAACACCATATATTTT. Protein product: CASSPEDYSGNTIYF.

The chain links TRBV9 to TRBJ1-1; 8 bases fit TRBD1. J gave up 6 bases and V 4 bases, and 11 bases lay outside the gene matches. CDR1 and CDR2 (germline): SGDLS, YYNGEE. This CDR3 comprises 15 residues. CDR3 amino acids: CASSPRPTTGAEAFF. The CDR3 bases are TGTGCCAGCAGCCCCCGTCCCACGACAGGGGCTGAAGCTTTCTTT. The variable domain in full, completed from reference TRBV9 and TRBJ1-1, reads DSGVTQTPKHLITATGQRVTLRCSPRSGDLSVYWYQQSLDQGLQFLIQYYNGEERAKGNILERFSAQQFPDLHSELNLSSLELGDSALYFCASSPRPTTGAEAFFGQGTRLTVV.

This clone was seen only once. The rearrangement uses TRBV24-1 and TRBJ1-5; 10 bases line up with TRBD1. Trimming at V came to 12 bases and at J to 2 bases, leaving 21 bases not matched to a gene. CDR1 and CDR2 from the germline V gene are KGHDR and SFDVKD. CDR3 length: 19 amino acids. CDR3 in DNA: TGTGCCTCGCATACTTACGGGACAGGGGTTAGATCGTGCAATCAGCCCCAGCATTTT. Translation gives CASHTYGTGVRSCNQPQHF.

The gene calls are TRBV4-2 and TRBJ2-5, with D possibly being TRBD1 (5 bases). The V gene lost 0 bases and the J gene lost 5 bases, with 16 bases spanning the gap. The CDR3 length is 16 residues. Per germline, CDR1 LGHNA and CDR2 YNFKEQ. Written as DNA, the CDR3 is TGTGCCAGCAGCCAAGAGTGGAAGGGGCGATCGGAGACCCAGTACTTC. Protein product: CASSQEWKGRSETQYF.

The chain recombines TRBV7-2 with TRBJ1-5, with a possible D match to TRBD1 (5 bases). Germline V gene sequence: CDR1 SGHTA, CDR2 FQGNSA. V lost 0 bases to trimming and J lost 8 bases, with 14 bases between them. The CDR3 contains 15 residues. The CDR3 here is CASSLADEGRKPQHF. The CDR3 DNA sequence: TGTGCCAGCAGCTTAGCAGATGAGGGGAGGAAGCCCCAGCATTTT.

V is TRBV6-5 and J is TRBJ1-5, with D perhaps matching TRBD1 (6 bases). Trimming pared 5 bases from V and 7 bases from J, leaving 15 bases between. This CDR3 is built from 14 residues. Germline values: CDR1 MNHEY, CDR2 SVGAGI. For the CDR3, the DNA is TGTGCCAGCAGTCGCAGGGGCTCAGGACAGCCCCAGCATTTT. This codes for CASSRRGSGQPQHF.

The genes are TRBV19 and TRBJ2-1; TRBD2 matches 9 bases. The CDR3 runs 15 residues. CDR1 is LNHDA, CDR2 SQIVND, per germline (reference sequence). The trim removed 10 bases at V and 6 bases at J, leaving 13 bases unmatched. The CDR3 loop reads CATTLAGVIGNEQFF. The DNA for the CDR3 is TGTGCCACCACCTTAGCGGGAGTAATAGGCAATGAGCAGTTCTTC.

The genes are TRBV5-3 and TRBJ1-1, with 11 bases fitting TRBD1. TRBV5-3 is identified as an open reading frame with a role that is uncertain. V shed 3 bases and J 2 bases; nucleotides not matched to a gene: 6. The CDR3 runs to 16 residues. CDR3 loop: CARSSRTGGINTEAFF. The CDR3 DNA is TGTGCCAGAAGCTCGCGGACAGGGGGCATTAACACTGAAGCTTTCTTT.

V and J are TRBV28 and TRBJ2-7; maybe TRBD2 (5 bases). The CDR3 is made up of 14 amino acids. The V gene lost 3 bases and the J gene lost 4 bases, with 13 bases spanning the gap. CDR1 and CDR2 (germline): MDHEN, SYDVKM. The CDR3 region is CASSFLGDLYEQYF. CDR3 DNA sequence: TGTGCCAGCAGTTTCCTCGGGGATTTGTACGAGCAGTACTTC. Using reference TRBV28 and TRBJ2-7 for the parts outside the CDR3, the full variable domain is DVKVTQSSRYLVKRTGEKVFLECVQDMDHENMFWYRQDPGLGLRLIYFSYDVKMKEKGDIPEGYSVSREKKERFSLILESASTNQTSMYLCASSFLGDLYEQYFGPGTRLTVT.

This CDR3 reads CASSLAAGQAFF. The CDR3 DNA is TGTGCCAGCAGTTTAGCGGCAGGGCAAGCTTTCTTT. The chain couples TRBV28 to TRBJ1-1; tentative D call: TRBD1 (5 bases). Trimming shortened V by 2 bases and J by 9 bases, and 10 bases separated the two germline ends. Germline V CDR1 and CDR2: MDHEN, SYDVKM. The CDR3 is 12 amino acids.

The V and J genes are TRBV7-2 and TRBJ1-1, with 9 positions matching TRBD1. With V trimmed by 5 bases and J by 4 bases, 11 bases remained unmatched. Per germline, CDR1 SGHTA and CDR2 FQGNSA. The CDR3 spans 16 residues. The CDR3 region has the DNA TGTGCCAGCAGCCCCGGGGGAAACAGGGGGCTCACTGAAGCTTTCTTT. Its protein product is CASSPGGNRGLTEAFF. Full variable domain (missing parts from reference TRBV7-2 and TRBJ1-1): GAGVSQSPSNKVTEKGKDVELRCDPISGHTALYWYRQSLGQGLEFLIYFQGNSAPDKSGLPSDRFSAERTGGSVSTLTIQRTQQEDSAVYLCASSPGGNRGLTEAFFGQGTRLTVV.

The rearrangement uses TRBV7-3 and TRBJ2-5; the D gene is possibly TRBD1 (6 bases). Trimming cost V 2 bases and J 3 bases, with 10 bases left between them. The CDR3 extends over 14 amino acids. Germline values: CDR1 SGHTA, CDR2 FQGTGA. CDR3 protein: CASSLAGVEETQYF. The CDR3 DNA follows: TGTGCCAGCAGCTTAGCAGGGGTTGAAGAGACCCAGTACTTC.

This chain joins TRBV30 and TRBJ2-7, with a tentative D call TRBD2 (6 bases). This CDR3 region has 15 residues. The ends were cut back, 1 base at V and 4 bases at J, with 17 bases in the middle. From germline, CDR1 is GTSNPN and CDR2 SVGIG (reference sequence). The chain's CDR3 is CAWSALGAEGYEQYF. In DNA form, the CDR3 reads TGTGCCTGGAGTGCCCTAGGGGCGGAGGGGTACGAGCAGTACTTC.

This clone is a singleton in its sample. This chain uses TRBV2 with TRBJ1-5; 8 bases fit TRBD1. Per the germline V gene, CDR1 is SNHLY and CDR2 is FYNNEI. This CDR3 is built from 14 residues. Germline trimming cut 5 bases from V and 2 bases from J; bases unmatched to any gene: 2. The CDR3 spells CASSHRGGNQPQHF. The DNA of the CDR3 is TGTGCCAGCAGTCACAGGGGGGGCAATCAGCCCCAGCATTTT.

The V call is TRBV6-2 or TRBV6-3, the J call TRBJ1-2; tentatively, D is TRBD1 (5 bases). The V end lost 5 bases, the J end lost 3 bases, and 16 bases lay between the germline ends. The CDR3 contains 15 residues. Looked up from germline, CDR1 is MNHEY and CDR2 is SVGEGT. The CDR3 region has the DNA TGTGCCAGCAGTGGGGCGGGACTTCAACACTATGGCTACACCTTC. Translation: CASSGAGLQHYGYTF.

This CDR3 is CASSPEEYQETQYF. CDR3 DNA sequence: TGTGCCAGTAGTCCTGAGGAATACCAAGAGACCCAGTACTTC. The rearrangement joins TRBV19 to TRBJ2-5, with unresolved D. V gave up 5 bases and J gave up 0 bases, with 10 bases separating them. Per the germline V gene, CDR1 is LNHDA and CDR2 is SQIVND (reference sequence). The CDR3 has 14 residues.

The V gene is TRBV3-1 (or the pseudogene TRBV3-2), the J gene TRBJ1-2; unclear D gene. CDR3 length equals 13 residues. Trimming took off 2 bases at V and 4 bases at J, with 8 bases between the two ends. Looked up from germline, CDR1 is LGHDT and CDR2 is YNNKEL (reference sequence). The CDR3 reads CASSQRTFYGYTF. CDR3 bases: TGTGCCAGCAGCCAACGTACTTTCTATGGCTACACCTTC.

The gene calls are TRBV6-2 or TRBV6-3 and TRBJ2-5, with 14 bases lining up with TRBD2. Per the germline V gene, CDR1 is MNHEY and CDR2 is SVGEGT. Losses at the gene ends were 4 bases for V and 1 base for J; bases not matched to a gene: 5. The CDR3 consists of 17 residues. CDR3 protein: CASSFGGTSGGQETQYF. For the CDR3, the DNA is TGTGCCAGCAGTTTCGGGGGGACTAGCGGGGGCCAAGAGACCCAGTACTTC.

V and J are TRBV10-1 and TRBJ1-1; D is ambiguous. The CDR3 is made up of 18 amino acids. Germline V gives CDR1 WNHNN, CDR2 SYGVQD (reference sequence). The V gene lost 0 bases and the J gene lost 0 bases, with 17 bases spanning the gap. The CDR3 DNA sequence: TGCGCCAGCAGTGAGTCGAGAGGTCCGATACTGATGAACACTGAAGCTTTCTTT. This translates into CASSESRGPILMNTEAFF.

The rearrangement links TRBV4-3 to TRBJ2-2, with a weak D call TRBD2 (6 bases). V lost 5 bases to trimming and J lost 7 bases, with 11 bases between them. The length of the CDR3 is 13 residues. The germline V gene has CDR1 LGHNA and CDR2 YSLEER. CDR3 protein: CASSTSNHGELFF. The CDR3 nucleotides are TGCGCCAGCAGCACTAGCAACCACGGGGAGCTGTTTTTT.

This chain connects TRBV27 to TRBJ1-2, with TRBD1 matching 10 bases. The CDR3 is 14 amino acids. J gave up 2 bases and V 5 bases, and 2 bases lay outside the gene matches. Germline CDR1 is MNHEY and CDR2 is SMNVEV (reference sequence). The CDR3 loop reads CASSLTGGNYGYTF. The CDR3 bases are TGTGCCAGCAGTCTGACAGGGGGCAACTATGGCTACACCTTC.

This clone occurred once. The rearrangement uses TRBV28 and TRBJ2-1; 11 nucleotides agree with TRBD1. The germline CDR1 and CDR2 sequences are MDHEN and SYDVKM. The V gene end was trimmed by 3 bases and the J gene end by 11 bases; junction bases not matched to a gene: 6. This CDR3 comprises 14 residues. CDR3 coding DNA: TGTGCCAGCAGTTTGGGAGGACAGGGGGCGAAGCAGTTCTTC. Translated: CASSLGGQGAKQFF.

This sequence joins TRBV5-5 and TRBJ1-1; 8 bases match TRBD1. V lost 4 bases to trimming and J lost 3 bases; unmatched junction nucleotides: 2. The CDR3 contains 13 residues. The V gene's germline CDR1 is SGHKS and CDR2 YYEKEE (reference sequence). The CDR3 loop reads CASSQDRDTEAFF. The DNA for the CDR3 is TGTGCCAGCAGCCAGGACAGGGACACTGAAGCTTTCTTT.

The rearrangement uses TRBV3-1 (or the pseudogene TRBV3-2) and TRBJ2-5; possible D gene TRBD1, 5 bases. V was shortened by 5 bases and J by 4 bases, with 11 bases between the two germline ends. Looked up from germline, CDR1 is LGHDT and CDR2 is YNNKEL (reference sequence). CDR3 length equals 13 residues. The CDR3: CASSYRIRETQYF. The CDR3 DNA reads TGTGCCAGCAGCTACAGGATTCGAGAGACCCAGTACTTC.

This chain uses TRBV28 with TRBJ1-2; weak D call: TRBD1 (6 bases). This CDR3 has 13 amino acids. V lost 7 bases and J 1 base, leaving 10 bases between the germline ends. Looked up from germline, CDR1 is MDHEN and CDR2 is SYDVKM. The CDR3 DNA reads TGTGCCAGCATCGCAGGGGATAACTATGGCTACACCTTC. Amino acid sequence: CASIAGDNYGYTF.

The gene calls are TRBV5-4 and TRBJ2-3; 11 nucleotides agree with TRBD2. Germline-derived CDR1 and CDR2 are SGHNT and YYREEE (reference sequence). The V segment lost 0 bases and the J segment 4 bases; nucleotides outside the gene matches: 4. This CDR3 contains 16 residues. The CDR3 region is CASSLVSSGGPDTQYF. Here the CDR3 DNA reads TGTGCCAGCAGCTTGGTATCTAGCGGGGGGCCAGATACGCAGTATTTT.

The rearrangement uses TRBV6-2 or TRBV6-3 and TRBJ2-7; a weak D match, TRBD1 (5 bases). The CDR3 has 14 amino acids. Germline V lookup: CDR1 MNHEY, CDR2 SVGEGT. V was clipped by 5 bases and J by 3 bases, with 14 bases between them. The chain's CDR3 is CASSPTPGNYEQYF. DNA of the CDR3: TGTGCCAGCAGTCCCACCCCAGGGAACTACGAGCAGTACTTC.

The J gene is TRBJ2-2, the V gene TRBV10-1, with TRBD2 as a possible D gene (6 bases). The germline CDR1 and CDR2 sequences are WNHNN and SYGVQD (reference sequence). The CDR3 extends over 16 amino acids. The V gene lost 5 bases and the J gene lost 4 bases, with 17 bases spanning the gap. The CDR3 DNA reads as TGCGCCAGCAGTAAAGCCGGGAGATTAGGCACCGGGGAGCTGTTTTTT. Amino acid sequence: CASSKAGRLGTGELFF.

The rearrangement links TRBV19 to TRBJ2-7; 9 nucleotides line up with TRBD1. The CDR3 consists of 15 residues. In germline, CDR1 is LNHDA, CDR2 SQIVND (reference sequence). V lost 7 bases and J lost 3; bases outside the gene matches: 10. The DNA of the CDR3 is TGTGCCAGTAAAAGCTCGGGACAGGGATTCTACGAGCAGTACTTC. Its translation: CASKSSGQGFYEQYF.